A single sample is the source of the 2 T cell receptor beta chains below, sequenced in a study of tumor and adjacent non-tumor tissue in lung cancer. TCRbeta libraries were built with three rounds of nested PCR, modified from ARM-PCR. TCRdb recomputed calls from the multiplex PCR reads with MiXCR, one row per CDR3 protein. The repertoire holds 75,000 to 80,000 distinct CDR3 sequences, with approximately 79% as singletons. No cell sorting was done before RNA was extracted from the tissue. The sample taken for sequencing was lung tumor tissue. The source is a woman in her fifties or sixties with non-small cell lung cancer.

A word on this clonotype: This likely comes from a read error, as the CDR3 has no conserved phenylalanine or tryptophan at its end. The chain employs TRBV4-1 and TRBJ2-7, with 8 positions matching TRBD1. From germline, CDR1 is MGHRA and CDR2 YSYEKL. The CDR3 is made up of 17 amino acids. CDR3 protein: CTSRQAFGRGRFYEQYL. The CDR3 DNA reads TGCACCAGCAGACAAGCCTTTGGCAGGGGGCGTTTCTACGAGCAGTACTTA.

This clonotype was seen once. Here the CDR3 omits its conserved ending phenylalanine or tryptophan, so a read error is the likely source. CDR3 in amino acids: CASSLRTDYEQYL. CDR3 DNA: TGCGCCAGCAGCTTGCGGACAGACTACGAACAGTACTTA. The chain employs TRBV5-1 and TRBJ2-7; D possibly corresponds to TRBD1 (6 bases). CDR3 length equals 13 residues. Looked up from germline, CDR1 is SGHRS and CDR2 is YFSETQ.